The 19 T cell receptor beta chains below were found in one sample sequenced in a study of blood T cell repertoires in COVID-19. Clones were sequenced by immunoSEQ multiplex PCR, and TCRdb holds only the in-frame ones, with some missing. The table records more than 95,000 clones, over 75% of them present only once. The sample taken for sequencing was peripheral blood. Every receptor here comes from a man aged 45-65 years with acute or convalescent COVID-19.

The gene calls are TRBV2 and TRBJ1-4; D call uncertain. The CDR3 totals 12 residues. CDR1 is SNHLY, CDR2 FYNNEI, per germline. Deletions cut 7 bases from V and 8 bases from J, with 11 bases between. The CDR3 DNA reads TGTGCCAGCAATCTCGGTTTGGAAAAACTGTTTTTT. Translated: CASNLGLEKLFF.

This rearrangement joins TRBV7-3 to TRBJ2-3, with TRBD1 matching over 9 bases. CDR3 length equals 15 residues. Trimming at V came to 5 bases and at J to 2 bases, leaving 5 bases not matched to a gene. Germline CDR1 reads SGHTA; CDR2 reads FQGTGA. CDR3: CASSKGQGNTDTQYF. As DNA, the CDR3 is TGTGCCAGCAGCAAGGGACAGGGCAACACAGATACGCAGTATTTT.

J is TRBJ1-5 and V is TRBV21-1; the tabulated D call, TRBD1, remains unverified against the DNA. TRBV21-1 is a pseudogene segment. CDR3 length equals 16 residues. The DNA for the CDR3 is TGTGCCAGCAGCAGCCAGACAGGGCCGGGCAATCAGCCCCAGCATTTT. Translation: CASSSQTGPGNQPQHF.

This clone was observed a single time. This chain links TRBV18 with TRBJ1-1; 7 bases fit TRBD1. The length of the CDR3 is 16 residues. Germline CDR1 is KGHSH and CDR2 is LQKENI. With V trimmed by 4 bases and J by 0 bases, 8 bases remained unmatched. CDR3 amino acids: CASSLWADRVNTEAFF. The CDR3 nucleotides read TGTGCCAGCTCACTCTGGGCCGACAGGGTGAACACTGAAGCTTTCTTT.

V usage is TRBV24-1 and J usage is TRBJ1-4; 8 bases are shared with TRBD1. The CDR3 has 13 amino acids. Germline V gene data show CDR1 as KGHDR and CDR2 as SFDVKD. Germline trimming cut 5 bases from V and 10 bases from J; bases unmatched to any gene: 5. In DNA form, the CDR3 reads TGTGCCACCAGTGGGGGGACAGGCGGAAAACTGTTTTTT. As protein: CATSGGTGGKLFF.

This clone appeared a few times. V usage is TRBV5-1 and J usage is TRBJ2-7, with D possibly matching TRBD1 (5 bases). The V end lost 7 bases, the J end lost 2 bases, and 13 bases lay between the germline ends. This CDR3 is 13 amino acids long. Germline assignment: CDR1 SGHRS and CDR2 YFSETQ. The CDR3 DNA follows: TGCGCCAGCGTGCAGGGTGTCCCCTACGAGCAGTACTTC. Protein product: CASVQGVPYEQYF.

The gene calls are TRBV5-6 and TRBJ1-2; D not resolved. This CDR3 is built from 15 residues. Trimming removed 3 bases at V and 12 bases at J, with 24 bases between. The germline gives CDR1 SGHDT, CDR2 YYEEEE. The CDR3 nucleotides read TGTGCCAGCAGCTCGGGGATCACGGCAATCCTCTTGCACACCTTC. Translation gives CASSSGITAILLHTF.

This sequence joins TRBV7-9 and TRBJ2-7; D remains ambiguous. This CDR3 contains 12 residues. V lost 2 bases, J lost 6 bases, and 8 bases lay in between. CDR1 SEHNR and CDR2 FQNEAQ come from the germline V gene (reference sequence). CDR3 sequence: CASSLFSREQYF. The CDR3 nucleotides are TGTGCCAGCAGCTTATTTAGCCGCGAGCAGTACTTC.

V and J are TRBV5-1 and TRBJ1-1; the match to TRBD1 covers 7 bases. The CDR3 extends over 14 amino acids. Looked up from germline, CDR1 is SGHRS and CDR2 is YFSETQ. J was trimmed by 0 bases and V by 4 bases; bases with no gene match: 3. The CDR3 sequence: CASSATGLNTEAFF. In nucleotides, the CDR3 is TGCGCCAGCAGCGCGACAGGGCTGAACACTGAAGCTTTCTTT. Looking up the rest from reference TRBV5-1 and TRBJ1-1 gives the full variable domain: KAGVTQTPRYLIKTRGQQVTLSCSPISGHRSVSWYQQTPGQGLQFLFEYFSETQRNKGNFPGRFSGRQFSNSRSEMNVSTLELGDSALYLCASSATGLNTEAFFGQGTRLTVV.

The chain joins TRBV4-1 to TRBJ1-2; 9 bases fit TRBD1. Germline CDR1 MGHRA, CDR2 YSYEKL. Trimming took 3 bases from V and 0 from J; bases not matched to a gene: 5. The CDR3 spans 16 residues. CDR3 in DNA: TGCGCCAGCAGCCAGGCCGGGACAGGGTCTAACTATGGCTACACCTTC. Its protein product is CASSQAGTGSNYGYTF.

The CDR3 reads CASSLALQVYEQYF. DNA of the CDR3: TGTGCCAGCAGCTTAGCCTTACAAGTCTACGAGCAGTACTTC. The V call is TRBV11-1, the J call TRBJ2-7; no definite D call. This CDR3 has 14 residues. In germline, CDR1 is SGHAT, CDR2 FQDESV (reference sequence). Trimming took off 0 bases at V and 3 bases at J, with 9 bases between the two ends.

J is TRBJ1-2 and V is TRBV18, with unresolved D. Trimming took 3 bases from V and 4 from J, leaving 9 bases between them. Germline CDR1 KGHSH, CDR2 LQKENI. This CDR3 contains 13 residues. CDR3 in DNA: TGTGCCAGCTCACCTTCACGGGGCTATGGCTACACCTTC. Encoded protein: CASSPSRGYGYTF.

The rearrangement joins TRBV19 to TRBJ2-2, with TRBD2 identical over 8 bases. CDR1 is LNHDA and CDR2 is SQIVND in the germline V gene (reference sequence). The CDR3 has 17 amino acids. Germline trimming cut 5 bases from V and 1 base from J; bases unmatched to any gene: 9. This chain's CDR3 is CASSLPQLAGNTGELFF. In DNA form, the CDR3 reads TGTGCCAGTAGTTTACCCCAGCTAGCGGGGAACACCGGGGAGCTGTTTTTT.

The chain links TRBV7-9 to TRBJ1-1; 7 nucleotides align to TRBD1. Germline CDR1 and CDR2: SEHNR and FQNEAQ (reference sequence). V shed 3 bases, J shed 4 bases, and the junction held 5 bases outside the gene matches. This CDR3 spans 14 amino acids. CDR3 region: CASSFRQGGTEAFF. CDR3 DNA: TGTGCCAGCAGCTTCCGGCAGGGGGGCACTGAAGCTTTCTTT.

The J gene is TRBJ2-1, the V gene TRBV2; D might be TRBD2 (6 bases). Trimming took off 4 bases at V and 13 bases at J, with 23 bases between the two ends. There are 15 residues in the CDR3. Per germline, CDR1 SNHLY and CDR2 FYNNEI. CDR3: CASSAELLAEVLQFF. In nucleotides, the CDR3 is TGTGCCAGCAGTGCGGAACTACTAGCTGAGGTACTTCAGTTCTTC.

The genes are TRBV5-4 and TRBJ1-2; TRBD1 might be the D (6 bases). The V gene's germline CDR1 is SGHNT and CDR2 YYREEE (reference sequence). This CDR3 comprises 15 residues. V was shortened by 4 bases and J by 3 bases, with 16 bases between the two germline ends. In nucleotides, the CDR3 is TGTGCCAGCAGCGATCAAAGGACAGCCGACTATGGCTACACCTTC. Translated, it gives CASSDQRTADYGYTF.

The rearrangement uses TRBV9 and TRBJ2-7; 8 bases agree with TRBD1. The trim removed 3 bases at V and 2 bases at J, leaving 13 bases unmatched. CDR3 length: 17 amino acids. Germline values: CDR1 SGDLS, CDR2 YYNGEE. CDR3 DNA: TGTGCCAGCAGCGGTCCGACAGGGGAAGGTTCCCCCTACGAGCAGTACTTC. Protein: CASSGPTGEGSPYEQYF. The whole variable domain, filled in from reference TRBV9 and TRBJ2-7, reads DSGVTQTPKHLITATGQRVTLRCSPRSGDLSVYWYQQSLDQGLQFLIQYYNGEERAKGNILERFSAQQFPDLHSELNLSSLELGDSALYFCASSGPTGEGSPYEQYFGPGTRLTVT.

This chain uses TRBV18 with TRBJ1-4; D call uncertain. The CDR3 is 14 amino acids. Germline V gene sequence: CDR1 KGHSH, CDR2 LQKENI. Trimming shortened V by 2 bases and J by 8 bases, and 12 bases separated the two germline ends. The CDR3 coding sequence is TGTGCCAGCTCACCAACGGGTTCGAGGGAAAAACTGTTTTTT. This gives the protein CASSPTGSREKLFF.

The chain recombines TRBV2 with TRBJ1-1; D remains unclear. The germline V gene encodes CDR1 SNHLY and CDR2 FYNNEI. The CDR3 has 13 residues. With 4 bases removed from V and 2 bases from J, the gap between germline ends came to 8 bases. Here the CDR3 reads CASSARDNTEAFF. CDR3 DNA sequence: TGTGCCAGCAGTGCCCGAGATAACACTGAAGCTTTCTTT.